The next 11 T cell receptor beta chains were all read from a single sample in a study of OX40 agonist ivuxolimab in advanced cancers. Using immunoSEQ multiplex PCR, the repertoire was profiled, and TCRdb retains in-frame clones only, with some absent. Of roughly 56,000 clones in the sample, roughly 82% are singletons; the top ten hold 3.5% to 4.5%. Sequenced material: CD4+ or CD8+ T cells sorted from blood, taken in a trial of the OX40 agonist ivuxolimab. These receptors were collected from an adult with an advanced solid tumor such as melanoma, head and neck, liver or kidney cancer.

Here the CDR3 reads CASTVGGLTYEQYF. CDR3 nucleotides: TGTGCCAGCACCGTTGGAGGGCTTACCTACGAGCAGTACTTC. The chain carries TRBV2 and TRBJ2-7, with D possibly matching TRBD2 (6 bases). The CDR3 runs to 14 residues. V was pared by 7 bases and J by 2 bases, with 15 bases between. Germline V gene sequence: CDR1 SNHLY, CDR2 FYNNEI.

The chain uses TRBV6-9 and TRBJ1-6; D call uncertain. V lost 2 bases, J lost 0 bases, and 23 bases lay in between. There are 21 residues in the CDR3. Germline CDR1 and CDR2: MNHGY and SVAAGI. Here the CDR3 DNA reads TGTGCCAGCAGTTATGTAAAGCCAGGCGCAAGCCTGAGCTCCTATAATTCACCCCTCCACTTT. Its protein product is CASSYVKPGASLSSYNSPLHF.

This chain uses TRBV7-2 with TRBJ2-1; 8 nucleotides agree with TRBD1. The length of the CDR3 is 11 residues. V lost 7 bases to trimming and J lost 13 bases; unmatched junction nucleotides: 6. Germline V gene data show CDR1 as SGHTA and CDR2 as FQGNSA. CDR3 in DNA: TGTGCCAGCAACACCGGACAGGGCCAGTTCTTC. Translated: CASNTGQGQFF.

V gene TRBV5-1 combines with J gene TRBJ2-4; 8 nucleotides match TRBD1. The V segment lost 4 bases and the J segment 4 bases; nucleotides outside the gene matches: 4. The CDR3 covers 14 residues. Germline CDR1 SGHRS, CDR2 YFSETQ. The DNA of the CDR3 is TGCGCCAGCAGCCCTTGGACAGGGAAAAACATTCAGTACTTC. It codes for CASSPWTGKNIQYF.

In nucleotides, the CDR3 is TGTGCCAGCAGCCAAGGACCGGACGCTGGTGGGGAAAAACTGTTTTTT. Residues: CASSQGPDAGGEKLFF. The chain uses TRBV5-6 and TRBJ1-4; D call uncertain. The ends were cut back, 4 bases at V and 8 bases at J, with 21 bases in the middle. CDR1 SGHDT and CDR2 YYEEEE come from the germline V gene. The CDR3 contains 16 residues.

This clone was observed once. The chain couples TRBV6-5 to TRBJ2-7; D is tentatively TRBD1 or TRBD2 (5 bases each). Germline V gene sequence: CDR1 MNHEY, CDR2 SVGAGI. The CDR3 sequence is 12 residues long. The V end lost 4 bases, the J end lost 5 bases, and 9 bases lay between the germline ends. Here the CDR3 reads CASSWRGDEQYF. The CDR3 DNA reads TGTGCCAGCAGTTGGCGAGGGGACGAGCAGTACTTC.

The V and J genes are TRBV6-5 and TRBJ1-1; D remains unclear. The CDR3 is 12 amino acids. V lost 5 bases, J lost 2 bases, and 6 bases lay in between. Per germline, CDR1 MNHEY and CDR2 SVGAGI. The CDR3 sequence: CASSPGNTEAFF. The CDR3 nucleotides read TGTGCCAGCAGTCCGGGCAACACTGAAGCTTTCTTT.

This clone turned up a few times. This chain links TRBV9 with TRBJ2-3; 7 bases line up with TRBD1. The V and J ends lost 0 bases and 5 bases, in that order; junction bases with no gene match: 6. Germline CDR1 is SGDLS and CDR2 is YYNGEE. This CDR3 contains 15 residues. The CDR3 DNA reads TGTGCCAGCAGCGTAGCGGGACAGCTTGAAGATACGCAGTATTTT. Translation gives CASSVAGQLEDTQYF.

This clone was detected only once. This chain joins TRBV7-8 and TRBJ1-2, with D hard to call. The germline V gene encodes CDR1 SGHVS and CDR2 FQNEAQ. The CDR3 extends over 13 amino acids. V lost 3 bases and J lost 7, with 12 bases in between. The CDR3 loop reads CASSLGTQAGYTF. As DNA, the CDR3 is TGTGCCAGCAGCTTGGGAACCCAAGCTGGCTACACCTTC.

This clone was picked up one time. In nucleotides, the CDR3 is TGCGCCAGCAGCCAAGGTGACAGGGGAGGTGAAAAACTGTTTTTT. Translating it yields CASSQGDRGGEKLFF. J is TRBJ1-4 and V is TRBV4-1; 8 positions match TRBD1. Germline assignment: CDR1 MGHRA and CDR2 YSYEKL. This CDR3 is built from 15 residues. The V gene end was trimmed by 1 base and the J gene end by 7 bases; junction bases not matched to a gene: 5.

V and J are TRBV5-1 and TRBJ1-6; TRBD1 matches 9 bases. Germline CDR1 SGHRS, CDR2 YFSETQ. The CDR3 has 15 amino acids. The V segment lost 0 bases and the J segment 9 bases; nucleotides outside the gene matches: 4. The CDR3 protein is CASSLEQGAGSPLHF. CDR3 nucleotides: TGCGCCAGCAGCTTGGAACAGGGGGCGGGTTCACCCCTCCACTTT.